This TCR beta chain was captured in a study of blood T cell repertoires in COVID-19. Turning to the study itself: Some COVID-19 samples were acute and others convalescent; all came from the United States, Italy and Spain. Nucleic acid was either cDNA or gDNA, and it came from T cells, B-cell-depleted T cells, or PBMCs.

Per the authors' pipeline: Reference gene primer amplification in the assay estimated nucleated cell counts. The protocol was immunoSEQ multiplex PCR, while the TCRdb copy is restricted to in-frame clones and leaves out a portion. Clonal size and the V and J genes are those of that table, whereas D and trimming came from the DNA. The sample lists more than 200,000 clones; roughly 90% were seen once. This CDR3 has 15 residues. Per the germline V gene, CDR1 is SGDLS and CDR2 is YYNGEE. J was trimmed by 7 bases and V by 3 bases; bases with no gene match: 7. The V call is TRBV9, the J call TRBJ1-6, with TRBD1 matching 7 bases. The sample taken for sequencing was peripheral blood. The source is a woman aged 40 to 50 who had recovered from COVID-19. The CDR3, as DNA: TGTGCCAGCAGCGGCTCCGGGACAGAGAATTCACCCCTCCACTTT. Translation gives CASSGSGTENSPLHF.